The clone carrying this TCR beta chain appeared many times. The sample is drawn from a study of T cells in Graves' hyperthyroidism and ophthalmopathy. TCR beta CDR3 regions were amplified from RNA transcripts. The HTBI set primed first-round TCR CDR3 RT-PCR. TCRdb analysed the multiplex PCR reads with MiXCR anew, one entry per CDR3 protein. The repertoire holds 330,000 or so distinct CDR3 sequences, with less than 20% as singletons. V shed 3 bases, J shed 6 bases, and the junction held 7 bases outside the gene matches. This CDR3 has 14 residues. The V gene's germline CDR1 is GTSNPN and CDR2 SVGIG (reference sequence).

The sequencing sample was made of blood. The sequence derives from a woman aged 40 to 55 with Graves' ophthalmopathy. The chain recombines TRBV30 with TRBJ1-5, with 8 bases that match TRBD1. This CDR3 is CAWSQQGVSQPQHF. CDR3 coding DNA: TGTGCCTGGAGCCAACAGGGGGTTTCTCAGCCCCAGCATTTT.